Following are 2 T cell receptor beta chains from one sample sequenced in a study of neurological immune-mediated disorders. In TCRdb, the 5' RACE reads were re-called with MiXCR into one record per CDR3 protein. The table lists about 30,000 distinct CDR3 sequences, about 12% of them singletons. Sequences were obtained from PBMCs. The source of these receptors is a woman aged 55-70 years in good health.

This clonotype was detected many times. The genes are TRBV20-1 and TRBJ1-1; D is undetermined. With 3 bases removed from V and 5 bases from J, the gap between germline ends came to 10 bases. This CDR3 comprises 12 residues. Germline V lookup: CDR1 DFQATT, CDR2 SNEGSKA (reference sequence). CDR3 DNA sequence: TGCAGTGCTAGTCTCTCCTCAACTGAAGCTTTCTTT. Its protein is CSASLSSTEAFF.

At least ten counts were recorded for this clonotype. The genes are TRBV10-3 and TRBJ2-2, with a weak D call TRBD1 (6 bases). V gave up 4 bases and J gave up 8 bases, with 8 bases separating them. The CDR3 runs to 12 residues. CDR1 is ENHRY and CDR2 is SYGVKD in the germline V gene. The CDR3 sequence is CAISVGTGELFF. CDR3 DNA sequence: TGTGCCATCAGTGTTGGGACAGGGGAGCTGTTTTTT.